One sample yielded the 22 T cell receptor beta chains listed below, sequenced in a study of PD-1 blockade in classical Hodgkin lymphoma. The time point was: cycle 4 day 1 (C4D1), after around six weeks of nivolumab. All trial patients relapsed after autologous stem cell transplantation. The table came from immunoSEQ multiplex PCR; TCRdb's copy has only in-frame clones and leaves some out. The repertoire consists of around 93,000 clones, with approximately 78% occurring once and the leading ten covering roughly 10%. The sequences come from peripheral blood mononuclear cells (PBMCs), collected before the fourth cycle of nivolumab. The origin of the receptors is a human donor with classical Hodgkin lymphoma.

As for this clone: One junction end disagrees with the germline gene, perhaps due to a read error. The chain has TRBV9 and TRBJ2-2; D is perhaps TRBD1 (5 bases). The CDR3 contains 16 residues. CDR1 is SGDLS, CDR2 YYNGEE, per germline. This chain's CDR3 is CASSVGGRLNAGELFF. The CDR3 DNA follows: TGTGCCAGCAGCGTAGGGGGCAGGCTGAACGCCGGGGAGCTGTTTTTT.

The V gene is TRBV9, the J gene TRBJ2-3, with D tentatively TRBD2 (6 bases). V shed 3 bases and J shed 6 bases, with 14 bases lying between them. The CDR3 length is 14 residues. Per the germline V gene, CDR1 is SGDLS and CDR2 is YYNGEE. This CDR3 reads CASSARLGFDTQYF. Written as DNA, the CDR3 is TGTGCCAGCAGCGCACGACTAGGATTTGATACGCAGTATTTT.

The chain recombines TRBV28 with TRBJ1-1; 8 bases align to TRBD1. The CDR3 spans 13 residues. The V and J ends lost 5 bases and 4 bases, in that order; junction bases with no gene match: 3. From germline, CDR1 is MDHEN and CDR2 SYDVKM. CDR3 nucleotide sequence: TGTGCCAGCAGTCCCACAGGGGGCACTGAAGCTTTCTTT. It encodes CASSPTGGTEAFF.

The chain uses TRBV11-2 and TRBJ2-3; 10 nucleotides agree with TRBD2. The germline V gene encodes CDR1 SGHAT and CDR2 FQNNGV. V was clipped by 2 bases and J by 7 bases; unmatched bases: 15. The CDR3 spans 18 residues. The chain's CDR3 is CASSLRRGAGGLGNTQYF. Written as DNA, the CDR3 is TGTGCCAGCAGCTTAAGGAGGGGAGCGGGAGGGTTGGGCAATACGCAGTATTTT.

This sequence joins TRBV18 and TRBJ1-2; D is undetermined. This CDR3 has 15 residues. V lost 3 bases and J 0 bases, leaving 11 bases between the germline ends. The germline CDR1 and CDR2 sequences are KGHSH and LQKENI. In nucleotides, the CDR3 is TGTGCCAGCTCACCGCTGGACGGAACTAACTATGGCTACACCTTC. Protein: CASSPLDGTNYGYTF.

The V gene is TRBV6-6, the J gene TRBJ2-7; tentatively, D is TRBD1 (7 bases). CDR1 MNHNY and CDR2 SVGAGI come from the germline V gene (reference sequence). The V and J ends lost 6 bases and 1 base respectively, with 16 bases between them. The CDR3 has 15 amino acids. The CDR3 region is CASSLTQGGSYEQYF. The CDR3 DNA reads as TGTGCCAGCAGCCTAACGCAGGGGGGATCCTACGAGCAGTACTTC.

The chain joins TRBV6-5 to TRBJ2-7; no firm D call. CDR1 is MNHEY, CDR2 SVGAGI, per germline. Trimming left V 0 bases short and J 9 bases short, with 12 bases between. The CDR3 loop spans 13 amino acids. The CDR3 reads CASSYSTGWRQYF. CDR3 nucleotides: TGTGCCAGCAGTTACTCGACGGGTTGGAGGCAGTACTTC.

J is TRBJ2-5 and V is TRBV7-9; D perhaps matches TRBD2 (6 bases). CDR3 size: 16 residues. V was cut by 2 bases and J by 2 bases, with 15 bases left in between. The germline gives CDR1 SEHNR, CDR2 FQNEAQ (reference sequence). In DNA form, the CDR3 reads TGTGCCAGCAGCTTACTACCGGGACTGGGACAAGAGACCCAGTACTTC. It encodes CASSLLPGLGQETQYF. Looking up the rest from reference TRBV7-9 and TRBJ2-5 gives the full variable domain: DTGVSQNPRHKITKRGQNVTFRCDPISEHNRLYWYRQTLGQGPEFLTYFQNEAQLEKSRLLSDRFSAERPKGSFSTLEIQRTEQGDSAMYLCASSLLPGLGQETQYFGPGTRLLVL.

The chain couples TRBV4-3 to TRBJ1-4; 8 positions agree with TRBD1. The CDR3 totals 12 residues. J lost 13 bases, V lost 4 bases, and 5 bases had no gene match. Germline CDR1 is LGHNA and CDR2 is YSLEER. CDR3 sequence: CASSPRTGLLFF. The CDR3 region has the DNA TGCGCCAGCAGCCCTAGGACAGGGTTACTGTTTTTT.

This chain uses TRBV10-3 with TRBJ2-5; 7 bases fit TRBD1. The germline CDR1 and CDR2 sequences are ENHRY and SYGVKD. Trimming cost V 1 base and J 2 bases; bases outside gene matches: 4. The CDR3 covers 15 residues. For the CDR3, the DNA is TGTGCCATCAGTGAGTTGCTCAGGGGGCAAGAGACCCAGTACTTC. This sequence encodes CAISELLRGQETQYF.

The J gene is TRBJ2-5, the V gene TRBV28; the D gene is possibly TRBD2 (5 bases). Trimming stripped 7 bases from V and 1 base from J, with 13 bases between. Germline CDR1 is MDHEN and CDR2 is SYDVKM. There are 14 residues in the CDR3. CDR3 nucleotide sequence: TGTGCCAGCATCGCTCCGGGGATCCAAGAGACCCAGTACTTC. Its protein product is CASIAPGIQETQYF.

The chain is built from TRBV6-5 and TRBJ1-1; D perhaps matches TRBD1 (6 bases). V was shortened by 2 bases and J by 1 base, with 11 bases between the two germline ends. Germline-derived CDR1 and CDR2 are MNHEY and SVGAGI. The CDR3 covers 15 residues. CDR3 DNA sequence: TGTGCCAGCAGTTACCCGGGGGGGGCGAACACTGAAGCTTTCTTT. Protein: CASSYPGGANTEAFF.

The chain links TRBV6-5 to TRBJ1-1; 7 nucleotides line up with TRBD1. This CDR3 region has 15 residues. Germline CDR1 and CDR2: MNHEY and SVGAGI. J lost 1 base, V lost 2 bases, and 4 bases had no gene match. The CDR3 DNA reads as TGTGCCAGCAGTTACAGACAGGGAGGGAACACTGAAGCTTTCTTT. Translating it yields CASSYRQGGNTEAFF.

The chain uses TRBV21-1 and TRBJ1-4; the table's D call TRBD1 went unverified against the DNA. TRBV21-1 counts as a pseudogene. The CDR3 spans 17 residues. CDR3 DNA: TGTGCCAGCAGCAAAGGAGGGACACCACGGACTAATGAAAAACTGTTTTTT. Translation: CASSKGGTPRTNEKLFF.

The chain carries TRBV7-9 and TRBJ1-2; perhaps TRBD1 as D (5 bases). The CDR3 is made up of 15 amino acids. Germline V CDR1 and CDR2: SEHNR, FQNEAQ (reference sequence). The V end was cut by 4 bases, the J end by 4 bases, with 16 bases between. The CDR3 DNA reads TGTGCCAGCAGCTCCTTAGATGGGGGATCCTATGGCTACACCTTC. Translation gives CASSSLDGGSYGYTF.

This clone was observed a handful of times. The J gene is TRBJ2-1, the V gene TRBV6-5; 11 nucleotides line up with TRBD1. Germline lookup yields CDR1 MNHEY and CDR2 SVGAGI. The CDR3 has 15 residues. V lost 5 bases and J lost 7; bases outside the gene matches: 7. Here the CDR3 DNA reads TGTGCCAGCAGTCGGGACAGGGGGGGGTGGAATGAGCAGTTCTTC. Its translation: CASSRDRGGWNEQFF.

The V call is TRBV4-3, the J call TRBJ2-7, with 7 nucleotides matching TRBD2. Germline assignment: CDR1 LGHNA and CDR2 YSLEER. V was clipped by 1 base and J by 6 bases; unmatched bases: 9. There are 15 residues in the CDR3. The CDR3 DNA sequence: TGCGCCAGCAGCCAAGGGTGGCGGGAGCGTGGCGAGCAGTACTTC. Its translation: CASSQGWRERGEQYF.

With regard to this clone: Other nucleotide sequences from this sample produce the same CDR3. V gene TRBV6-5 combines with J gene TRBJ1-5; 7 bases align to TRBD1. J lost 1 base, V lost 0 bases, and 0 bases had no gene match. Germline values: CDR1 MNHEY, CDR2 SVGAGI. The CDR3 totals 15 residues. The CDR3 coding sequence is TGTGCCAGCAGTTACTCACAGGGGAGCAATCAGCCCCAGCATTTT. The encoded protein is CASSYSQGSNQPQHF.

The J gene is TRBJ2-1, the V gene TRBV27; D perhaps matches TRBD2 (6 bases). V lost 2 bases and J 10 bases, leaving 9 bases between the germline ends. CDR1 and CDR2 (germline): MNHEY, SMNVEV (reference sequence). The CDR3 has 12 amino acids. For the CDR3, the DNA is TGTGCCAGCAGTTTAAGGCGGGGCGAGCAGTTCTTC. Its protein product is CASSLRRGEQFF.

This clone was detected only once. The V call is TRBV6-6, the J call TRBJ2-1, with 12 bases that match TRBD2. V lost 6 bases to trimming and J lost 0 bases; unmatched junction nucleotides: 0. Germline CDR1 is MNHNY and CDR2 is SVGAGI (reference sequence). CDR3 size: 15 residues. The DNA of the CDR3 is TGTGCCAGCAGGGGACTAGCGGGCTCCTACAATGAGCAGTTCTTC. It encodes CASRGLAGSYNEQFF.

This chain connects TRBV2 to TRBJ2-3; no clear D gene. The germline V gene encodes CDR1 SNHLY and CDR2 FYNNEI. The V gene lost 8 bases and the J gene lost 2 bases, with 11 bases spanning the gap. This CDR3 contains 13 residues. CDR3 nucleotides: TGTGCCAGCCCCCGGGCCCCCACAGATACGCAGTATTTT. This translates into CASPRAPTDTQYF.

The chain couples TRBV5-6 to TRBJ2-2; TRBD1 matches at 7 bases. Trimming took 4 bases from V and 3 from J; bases not matched to a gene: 9. The CDR3 covers 16 residues. Germline V gene sequence: CDR1 SGHDT, CDR2 YYEEEE. Here the CDR3 DNA reads TGTGCCAGCAGCCACACAGGGGCCCTCTACACCGGGGAGCTGTTTTTT. Translation: CASSHTGALYTGELFF.